The rows below give T cell receptor beta chains drawn from one sample of a study of T-cell memory formation after mild COVID-19. TCRdb fed the 5' RACE reads into MiXCR, producing one record per CDR3 protein. This sample has about 260,000 distinct CDR3 sequences; around 15% occur once, and the top ten carry around 23%. The sample consisted of PBMCs or a T cell subset sorted from them (not recorded which). Receptor source: a man younger than 30 who had mild COVID-19 (a few samples of this study predate the infection). Cell type and time point are not known. CDR3s include the opening cysteine and the closing phenylalanine or tryptophan. D genes are given only for firm matches. Clone size, where shown, is once, few, many, or a class for clones that have expanded.

clone_size j_call d_call v_call cdr3_aa
- TRBJ1-2 - TRBV6-6 CASSYRDHYGYTF
few TRBJ2-3 TRBD1 TRBV20-1 CSATGLGDTQYF
few TRBJ2-1 TRBD1 TRBV6-2/TRBV6-3 CASSYSGGTGANEQFF
- TRBJ2-5 TRBD1 TRBV12-3/TRBV12-4 CASSLGQGFYETQYF
once TRBJ1-4 - TRBV4-2 CASSQARPQGNEKLFF
- TRBJ1-4 - TRBV27 CASSPLLMAEKLFF
- TRBJ1-1 - TRBV6-2/TRBV6-3 CASSYRGARSTEAFF
many TRBJ2-1 - TRBV15 CATSRQTGSYNEQFF
- TRBJ2-6 - TRBV5-5 CASSLAWDGQSGANVLTF
- TRBJ2-5 TRBD1 TRBV20-1 CSASPGQGKETQYF
- TRBJ1-2 - TRBV4-3 CASRGHGRGGYTF
few TRBJ2-1 - TRBV7-9 CASILDSYNEQFF
once TRBJ2-1 - TRBV6-2/TRBV6-3 CASSTRVFGGSYNEQFF
- TRBJ2-2 - TRBV6-5 CASSKHDTGELFF
few TRBJ1-1 - TRBV10-3 CAIEGDDTEAFF
- TRBJ1-2 - TRBV12-3/TRBV12-4 CASSLLYGYTF
- TRBJ2-3 TRBD2 TRBV7-2 CASSSPRTPGTSYDTQYF
once TRBJ1-1 - TRBV7-9 CASSWRQGHTEAFF
- TRBJ2-5 - TRBV7-3 CASSHSGGPQETQYF
few TRBJ2-2 - TRBV7-9 CASIGFANTGELFF
- TRBJ2-3 - TRBV21-1 CASSELAGGTTDTQYF
few TRBJ2-3 TRBD1 TRBV5-1 CASSFRDRLTDTQYF
many TRBJ1-5 - TRBV12-3/TRBV12-4 CASSFGRWQGGEFGNQPQHF
- TRBJ2-3 - TRBV6-4 CASSEFGASTDTQYF
few TRBJ2-1 TRBD2 TRBV7-2 CASSPGTSGSEQFF
- TRBJ1-1 - TRBV6-5 CASSSKFGAVGNTEAFF
few TRBJ2-3 TRBD1 TRBV5-6 CASSFRVGGTPTDTQYF
- TRBJ1-6 TRBD1 TRBV7-9 CAGRDRGNSPLHF
few TRBJ2-5 TRBD2 TRBV4-1 CASSQQRTSGGEETQYF
- TRBJ1-2 TRBD1 TRBV6-1 CASSEGRGANYGYTF
- TRBJ1-1 - TRBV4-3 CASSQDLTAPGDTEAFF
- TRBJ1-2 - TRBV7-3 CASSFEGFYGYTF
- TRBJ1-6 - TRBV5-1 CASSLDYPNSPLHF
few TRBJ1-6 - TRBV15 CATSRDPGRNSPLHF
few TRBJ1-2 - TRBV4-1 CASSQYDSYGYTF
many TRBJ2-7 - TRBV7-9 CASSLAVVSEQYF
once TRBJ2-3 TRBD2 TRBV5-6 CASSQLAGDTDTQYF
- TRBJ2-3 - TRBV7-2 CASSPSVSDTQYF
few TRBJ1-5 - TRBV7-6 CASSGRVDQPQHF
many TRBJ1-2 - TRBV7-2 CASSLELRTPGGYTF
few TRBJ1-5 - TRBV4-1 CASSQDFRQNNQPQHF
few TRBJ2-5 - TRBV5-1 CASSRDGNQETQYF
- TRBJ1-2 - TRBV7-2 CASSPRGHYGYTF
- TRBJ1-6 TRBD1 TRBV12-3/TRBV12-4 CASSLGTGDNSPLHF
- TRBJ1-2 TRBD1 TRBV5-1 CASSPGQALTYNGYTF
many TRBJ1-1 - TRBV20-1 CSASRGEHTEAFF
few TRBJ1-6 - TRBV19 CASSIGRGSPLHF
few TRBJ2-7 TRBD1 TRBV9 CASSAGDSYEQYF
- TRBJ2-5 - TRBV15 CATSRFRGRTYQETQYF
few TRBJ2-6 TRBD1 TRBV2 CARSTGPSSGANVLTF
few TRBJ1-5 - TRBV4-3 CASSQERYSEYSNQPQHF